The present TCR beta chain was sequenced within a study of OX40 agonist ivuxolimab in advanced cancers. Study observations and caveats: At 0.1 to 3.0 mg/kg and by week 6, CD4+ and CD8+ T cells in the blood had expanded clonally.

The protocol was immunoSEQ multiplex PCR, while the TCRdb copy is restricted to in-frame clones and leaves out a portion. This sample carries 20,000 to 25,000 clones, over 75% of them seen once, and the ten largest clones take approximately 40%. This CDR3 contains 18 residues. The germline gives CDR1 SGHTA, CDR2 FQGNSA. V shed 1 base, J shed 1 base, and the junction held 8 bases outside the gene matches. This clone was seen once. Antigen specificity is unknown. If patients had autoimmune disease history or systemic immunosuppression, they were excluded. The V call is TRBV7-2, the J call TRBJ1-5; 9 nucleotides agree with TRBD1. The sequence was collected from an adult with an advanced solid tumor such as melanoma, head and neck, liver or kidney cancer. The starting material was CD4+ or CD8+ T cells sorted from blood, obtained in a trial of the OX40 agonist ivuxolimab. In nucleotides, the CDR3 is TGTGCCAGCAGCTTAGTCTCGGACAGGGGAGGGAGCAATCAGCCCCAGCATTTT. Its translation is CASSLVSDRGGSNQPQHF.